Listed below are T cell receptor beta chains from one sample, sequenced in a study of T cell repertoires in cytomegalovirus infection. Each CDR3 protein gets one entry after TCRdb re-called the reads with MiXCR. The sample includes over 85,000 distinct CDR3 sequences, 16% of them seen just once. The sequenced sample was PBMCs. These TCRs come from a human donor in good health (CMV status not recorded). Some clones in this sample may be carry-over from other donors' samples. The CDR3 runs from the conserved cysteine through the conserved F or W. The D gene is left open where the match is weak. Size tells how often a clone was seen (once, few, many) or the class of an expanded clone, and some rows leave it out.

>TRBV19|NA|NA|TRBJ2-2
CASRRGFVELFF
TGTGCCAGTAGGCGGGGTTTCGTGGAGCTGTTTTTT
>TRBV7-8|NA|many|TRBJ1-1
CASSSRTVTEAFF
TGTGCCAGCAGCTCCCGGACAGTCACTGAAGCTTTCTTT
>TRBV7-2|NA|many|TRBJ2-3
CASSSRGGRDTQYF
TGTGCCAGCAGCTCTAGGGGGGGAAGAGATACGCAGTATTTT
>TRBV5-1|NA|few|TRBJ2-3
CASSLASFFDSLDTQYF
TGCGCCAGCAGCTTGGCCTCCTTCTTTGACAGCTTAGATACGCAGTATTTT
>TRBV27|TRBD2|few|TRBJ2-1
CASSSGGAHNEQFF
TGTGCCAGCAGTAGCGGGGGGGCCCACAATGAGCAGTTCTTC
>TRBV11-2|NA|many|TRBJ1-2
CASSLDLTGLLTF
TGTGCCAGCAGCTTAGACCTGACAGGTCTTCTCACCTTC
>TRBV7-9|NA|many|TRBJ1-2
CASSLGAAGYTF
TGTGCCAGCAGCTTGGGGGCGGCTGGCTACACCTTC
>TRBV7-8|NA|many|TRBJ2-3
CASSSSRIGETDTQYF
TGTGCCAGCAGCTCCTCCCGCATTGGAGAGACAGATACGCAGTATTTT
>TRBV2|TRBD2|few|TRBJ2-1
CASSTSGDSNEQFF
TGTGCCAGCAGTACTAGCGGGGATTCCAATGAGCAGTTCTTC
>TRBV24-1|TRBD2|NA|TRBJ2-5
CATSDRLAGGQETQYF
TGTGCCACCAGTGATCGACTAGCGGGGGGGCAAGAGACCCAGTACTTC
>TRBV2|NA|many|TRBJ2-7
CASSEYLTYEQYF
TGTGCCAGCAGTGAATATCTAACTTACGAGCAGTACTTC
>TRBV29-1|NA|few|TRBJ1-1
CSVTPAAEAFF
TGCAGCGTGACTCCCGCGGCTGAAGCTTTCTTT
>TRBV6-5|NA|NA|TRBJ2-7
CASSNRHNYEQYF
TGTGCCAGCAGTAACCGACACAACTACGAGCAGTACTTC
>TRBV23-1|NA|few|TRBJ1-1
CASSQTDTLNTEAFF
TGCGCCAGCAGTCAAACGGACACGCTGAACACTGAAGCTTTCTTT
>TRBV7-2|NA|NA|TRBJ2-5
CASSLVGTTQYF
TGTGCCAGCAGCTTAGTTGGAACAACCCAGTACTTC
>TRBV7-3|NA|many|TRBJ2-6
CASSLGGFGPGANVLTF
TGTGCCAGCAGCTTAGGAGGATTCGGCCCCGGGGCCAACGTCCTGACTTTC
>TRBV29-1|NA|many|TRBJ2-3
CSVVGRRSSTDTQYF
TGCAGCGTTGTGGGACGGAGATCTAGCACAGATACGCAGTATTTT
>TRBV6-5|NA|many|TRBJ2-7
CASSYRLMSHEQYF
TGTGCCAGCAGTTACAGACTAATGAGTCACGAGCAGTACTTC
>TRBV12-3/TRBV12-4|NA|many|TRBJ1-1
CASSSLPGTQRSTEAFF
TGTGCCAGCAGTTCCCTGCCCGGGACGCAGAGGAGCACTGAAGCTTTCTTT
>TRBV10-3|TRBD1|many|TRBJ1-3
CAISESTGGNIISGNTIYF
TGTGCCATCAGTGAGTCGACAGGGGGCAATATAATCTCTGGAAACACCATATATTTT
>TRBV5-4|NA|NA|TRBJ1-5
CASSLPLGPQHF
TGTGCCAGCAGCTTACCCCTGGGGCCCCAGCATTTT
>TRBV28|NA|NA|TRBJ1-1
CDIHRLNTEAFF
TGTGACATCCACAGGTTGAACACTGAAGCTTTCTTT
>TRBV5-4|NA|few|TRBJ1-2
CASSAWAGNFKGYTF
TGTGCCAGCAGCGCCTGGGCAGGGAACTTTAAAGGCTACACCTTC
>TRBV20-1|TRBD1|few|TRBJ2-7
CSATTGTGVPGQYF
TGCAGTGCTACGACCGGGACAGGGGTACCAGGGCAGTACTTC
>TRBV7-2|NA|many|TRBJ2-3
CASSLGLLVDTQYF
TGTGCCAGCAGCCTAGGGTTGTTGGTCGATACGCAGTATTTT
>TRBV10-3|NA|many|TRBJ1-2
CAISDRDGGYGYTF
TGTGCCATCAGTGACCGCGACGGGGGCTATGGCTACACCTTC
>TRBV7-8|NA|few|TRBJ1-3
CASSYGGAGNTIYF
TGTGCCAGCAGCTATGGGGGGGCTGGAAACACCATATATTTT
>TRBV7-2|NA|NA|TRBJ2-6
CASSGRAGSLSGANVLTF
TGTGCCAGCAGCGGCCGGGCGGGGTCCCTCTCTGGGGCCAACGTCCTGACTTTC
>TRBV2|NA|NA|TRBJ1-1
CASTYGGHEAFF
TGTGCCAGCACCTATGGCGGGCATGAAGCTTTCTTT
>TRBV5-5|NA|few|TRBJ2-7
CASSLAIYEQYF
TGTGCCAGCAGCTTGGCAATCTACGAGCAGTACTTC
>TRBV7-9|NA|many|TRBJ1-1
CASSPPLRRRGDTEAFF
TGTGCCAGCAGCCCCCCTTTACGGCGACGAGGGGACACTGAAGCTTTCTTT
>TRBV7-6|TRBD2|few|TRBJ2-2
CASSGGLAETGELFF
TGTGCCAGCAGCGGGGGACTAGCGGAAACCGGGGAGCTGTTTTTT
>TRBV12-3/TRBV12-4|TRBD1|many|TRBJ1-1
CASRGTGGYTEAFF
TGTGCCAGCAGGGGGACAGGGGGGTACACTGAAGCTTTCTTT
>TRBV10-3|TRBD1|few|TRBJ2-1
CAIRDDRDRFF
TGTGCCATCAGGGATGACAGGGACCGGTTCTTC
>TRBV20-1|TRBD1|few|TRBJ1-1
CSARIIGQGATEAFF
TGCAGTGCTAGGATTATCGGACAGGGGGCCACTGAAGCTTTCTTT
>TRBV3-1|NA|NA|TRBJ1-3
CASSQLSSGPGNTIYF
TGTGCCAGCAGCCAGCTTTCCTCGGGCCCTGGAAACACCATATATTTT
>TRBV20-1|TRBD1|NA|TRBJ1-6
CSALTGDSPLHF
TGCAGTGCCCTAACAGGGGATTCACCCCTCCACTTT
>TRBV18|NA|few|TRBJ1-1
CASSPDRKNTEAFF
TGTGCCAGCTCACCGGACAGAAAGAACACTGAAGCTTTCTTT
>TRBV7-2|TRBD2|few|TRBJ2-5
CASSSKGATGGTQYF
TGTGCCAGCAGCTCCAAGGGCGCCACGGGAGGGACCCAGTACTTC
>TRBV11-1|NA|many|TRBJ2-7
CASSRRSSYEQYF
TGTGCCAGTTCACGGAGGAGCTCCTACGAGCAGTACTTC
>TRBV12-3/TRBV12-4|TRBD1|NA|TRBJ2-1
CASSFREGQGRNEQFF
TGTGCCAGCAGTTTCCGGGAGGGACAGGGGAGGAATGAGCAGTTCTTC
>TRBV28|TRBD2|few|TRBJ2-5
CASSPPGAGVSETQYF
TGTGCCAGCAGTCCACCCGGTGCGGGGGTATCGGAGACCCAGTACTTC
>TRBV5-1|NA|few|TRBJ2-1
CASGQQASSYNEQFF
TGCGCCAGCGGCCAACAGGCGAGCTCCTACAATGAGCAGTTCTTC
>TRBV4-1|TRBD1|many|TRBJ1-3
CASSPGGWKGNTIYF
TGCGCCAGCAGCCCAGGGGGCTGGAAAGGAAACACCATATATTTT
>TRBV2|NA|few|TRBJ1-1
CASSEGGYQAFF
TGTGCCAGCAGTGAAGGGGGGTACCAAGCTTTCTTT
>TRBV7-2|TRBD2|many|TRBJ2-1
CASSLGLAGLGQFF
TGTGCCAGCAGCTTGGGCCTAGCGGGGTTGGGGCAGTTCTTC
>TRBV11-3|NA|many|TRBJ2-1
CASSRTRESSYNEQFF
TGTGCCAGCAGCCGGACCAGGGAAAGCTCCTACAATGAGCAGTTCTTC
>TRBV30|NA|few|TRBJ1-5
CAWTGDSNQPQHF
TGTGCCTGGACAGGCGATAGCAATCAGCCCCAGCATTTT
>TRBV19|NA|many|TRBJ2-3
CASADRLNTDTQYF
TGTGCCAGCGCTGACAGGTTGAACACAGATACGCAGTATTTT
>TRBV5-5|NA|NA|TRBJ2-7
CASSPTYTAEQYF
TGTGCCAGCAGCCCTACCTACACCGCCGAGCAGTACTTC
>TRBV7-2|NA|many|TRBJ1-1
CASSTEGNTEAFF
TGTGCCAGCAGCACCGAGGGGAACACTGAAGCTTTCTTT
>TRBV27|NA|many|TRBJ2-2
CASSLAGRNTGELFF
TGTGCCAGCAGTTTAGCGGGGAGAAACACCGGGGAGCTGTTTTTT
>TRBV7-9|TRBD1|NA|TRBJ1-4
CASSQGQGGEKLFF
TGTGCCAGCAGCCAGGGACAGGGAGGTGAAAAACTGTTTTTT
>TRBV15|NA|NA|TRBJ1-4
CATSREGTGANEKLFF
TGTGCCACCAGCAGAGAAGGGACCGGGGCTAATGAAAAACTGTTTTTT
>TRBV5-4|TRBD1|many|TRBJ2-7
CASSAGQDTGEQYF
TGTGCCAGCAGCGCCGGACAGGACACTGGCGAGCAGTACTTC
>TRBV29-1|TRBD1|NA|TRBJ2-1
CSVEAQGGNEQFF
TGCAGCGTTGAAGCACAGGGGGGTAATGAGCAGTTCTTC
>TRBV19|NA|many|TRBJ1-2
CASSIRTEWPGGYTF
TGTGCCAGTAGTATCCGGACTGAATGGCCTGGGGGCTACACCTTC
>TRBV28|NA|few|TRBJ1-1
CASSWTYMNTEAFF
TGTGCCAGCAGTTGGACATACATGAACACTGAAGCTTTCTTT
>TRBV27|NA|NA|TRBJ2-7
CASSLQPTGNGQYF
TGTGCCAGCAGTTTACAACCCACAGGGAATGGGCAGTACTTC